A selection of T cell receptor beta chains follows, all from one sample in a study of T cells in Graves' hyperthyroidism and ophthalmopathy. TCRdb re-derived calls from the multiplex PCR reads in MiXCR, one entry per CDR3 protein. The table shows hundreds of thousands of distinct CDR3 sequences, with about 20% occurring only once. Sequenced sample: blood. The source of these receptors is a man aged 40-49 years with Graves' ophthalmopathy. Both conserved end residues are part of each CDR3. D genes are given only for firm matches. For some rows the clone size is stated as once, few or many, or as a class when expanded; others skip it.

>TRBJ2-7|TRBV7-9|TRBD2|few
TGTGCCAGCAGCCCCCCGGGACTAGCGGGAGTTGACGAGCAGTACTTC
CASSPPGLAGVDEQYF
>TRBJ2-2|TRBV6-1|NA|NA
TGTGCCAGCAGTGACCGCCCCGGGCCCATAACCGGGGAGCTGTTTTTT
CASSDRPGPITGELFF
>TRBJ2-7|TRBV27|NA|few
TGTGCCAGCAAACGACAGGACTCCTACGAGCAGTACTTC
CASKRQDSYEQYF
>TRBJ2-2|TRBV6-5|NA|many
TGTGCCAGCAGTTACTCGATGGGGCCCGGGGAGCTGTTTTTT
CASSYSMGPGELFF
>TRBJ2-1|TRBV6-5|TRBD1|few
TGTGCCAGCAGTTACGGGGACAGGGGAGGCGAGCAGTTCTTC
CASSYGDRGGEQFF
>TRBJ2-1|TRBV12-3/TRBV12-4|TRBD2|many
TGTGCCAGCAGTCTAAGAGGACTAGCGGGAATCGATGAGCAGTTCTTC
CASSLRGLAGIDEQFF
>TRBJ2-1|TRBV2|TRBD2|many
TGTGCCAGCAGACTAGCGGACAATGAGCAGTTCTTC
CASRLADNEQFF
>TRBJ2-7|TRBV30|NA|NA
TGTGCCTGGAGCCAGGCCAGTACCAGGGAGCAGTACTTC
CAWSQASTREQYF
>TRBJ1-2|TRBV20-1|NA|NA
TGCAGTGCTGGGTCGGGGGCCGGCTACACCTTC
CSAGSGAGYTF
>TRBJ2-5|TRBV20-1|TRBD2|NA
TGCAGTGCTAGCCCGCTAGCGGGGGGACGCCCCTTGAGAGAGACCCAGTACTTC
CSASPLAGGRPLRETQYF
>TRBJ2-7|TRBV7-2|NA|many
TGTGCCAGCAGCTTAGACGGTCGGAGGGGAAGCGAGCAGTACTTC
CASSLDGRRGSEQYF
>TRBJ2-7|TRBV4-1|NA|NA
TGCGCCGGCAGCCAAGAGTGGAGCTCCTACGAGCAGTACTTC
CAGSQEWSSYEQYF
>TRBJ2-1|TRBV27|NA|few
TGTGCCAGCAGTTCCCATGGGTCCTACAATGAGCAGTTCTTC
CASSSHGSYNEQFF
>TRBJ2-5|TRBV5-5|NA|NA
TGTGCCAGCAGCCGTATAGTTGGGTCTCGAGAGACCCAGTACTTC
CASSRIVGSRETQYF
>TRBJ2-7|TRBV28|NA|few
TGTGCCAGCAGTTTATATCTGCAGGGTTTTTACTACGAGCAGTACTTC
CASSLYLQGFYYEQYF
>TRBJ1-1|TRBV11-1|TRBD1|many
TGTGCCAGCAACACAGGGGGCGCAAGGAACACTGAAGCTTTCTTT
CASNTGGARNTEAFF
>TRBJ2-7|TRBV20-1|NA|few
TGCAGTGCTAGACCGAAGGCAGCCGTTTCCTACGAGCAGTACTTC
CSARPKAAVSYEQYF
>TRBJ1-4|TRBV12-3/TRBV12-4|NA|many
TGTGCCAGCAGTTTAGCTGGCTTAGGGGAAAAACTGTTTTTT
CASSLAGLGEKLFF
>TRBJ2-1|TRBV5-1|NA|few
TGCGCCAGCAGTAGGTTAACGCAGGGAAATGCCCATGAGCAGTTCTTC
CASSRLTQGNAHEQFF
>TRBJ1-6|TRBV6-1|NA|NA
TGTGCCAGCAGTCAACAGTATAATTCACCCCTCCACTTT
CASSQQYNSPLHF
>TRBJ1-5|TRBV18|NA|many
TGTGCCAGCTCATACTCCGGGACGTCCTATAGCAATCAGCCCCAGCATTTT
CASSYSGTSYSNQPQHF
>TRBJ2-3|TRBV9|NA|NA
TGTGCCAGCAGCGTCGACAGTCGCGGCACAGATACGCAGTATTTT
CASSVDSRGTDTQYF
>TRBJ2-3|TRBV12-5|NA|few
TGTGCTAGTGGTTTGGCGGAGAGGGCAGATACGCAGTATTTT
CASGLAERADTQYF
>TRBJ1-4|TRBV28|NA|many
TGTGCCAGCAATCTCGATTCGGGGGAAGCTAATGAAAAACTGTTTTTT
CASNLDSGEANEKLFF
>TRBJ2-3|TRBV27|NA|NA
TGTGCCAGCAGTCCCCTCCTGAGAGGCCTCGGGCGTACGCAGTATTTT
CASSPLLRGLGRTQYF
>TRBJ2-6|TRBV5-6|TRBD2|NA
TGTGCCAGCAGCTTATCGGGACTAGCGGCATCTGGGGCCAACGTCCTGACTTTC
CASSLSGLAASGANVLTF
>TRBJ2-3|TRBV30|NA|many
TGTGCCTGGGGGACCCTCACAGATACGCAGTATTTT
CAWGTLTDTQYF
>TRBJ2-1|TRBV15|NA|once
TGTGCCACCAGCAGATCCCAGGGGTTTGATGAGCAGTTCTTC
CATSRSQGFDEQFF
>TRBJ2-5|TRBV15|NA|NA
TGTGCCACCAGCAGTGGGAGGACAGTTCCTCAAGAGACCCAGTACTTC
CATSSGRTVPQETQYF
>TRBJ2-6|TRBV5-5|NA|few
TGTGCCAGCAGCGACCCGCAGGTCCGGGGGGCCAACGTCCTGACTTTC
CASSDPQVRGANVLTF
>TRBJ2-2|TRBV6-6|TRBD2|few
TGTGCCAGCAGTTACGGGAGGGCCACCCACCCTACTAACACCGGGGAGCTGTTTTTT
CASSYGRATHPTNTGELFF
>TRBJ2-7|TRBV3-1|NA|many
TGTGCCAGCAGCCCAAGAGGCGGGTCCTACGAGCAGTACTTC
CASSPRGGSYEQYF
>TRBJ2-2|TRBV12-3/TRBV12-4|TRBD1|many
TGTGCCAGCAGTAGACGGACAGGGACGAACACCGGGGAGCTGTTTTTT
CASSRRTGTNTGELFF
>TRBJ2-2|TRBV7-9|NA|NA
TGTGCCAGCAGTAATTCCCAACCGAACACCGGGGAGCTGTTTTTT
CASSNSQPNTGELFF
>TRBJ2-3|TRBV5-4|TRBD1|NA
TGTGCCAGCAGCTTGCGGACAGGGTCTAGCACAGATACGCAGTATTTT
CASSLRTGSSTDTQYF
>TRBJ2-3|TRBV6-2/TRBV6-3|TRBD1|few
TGTGCCAGCATCCTCGACAGGGTCACAGATACGCAGTATTTT
CASILDRVTDTQYF
>TRBJ1-2|TRBV20-1|NA|NA
TGCAGTGGCCGAACAGGGAACTATGGCTACACCTTC
CSGRTGNYGYTF
>TRBJ2-1|TRBV7-3|TRBD2|NA
TGTGCCAGCAGCTGGGGACTATTTCGCAATGAGCAGTTCTTC
CASSWGLFRNEQFF
>TRBJ2-2|TRBV7-9|NA|few
TGTGCCAGCATACACGAAGGGGATTTTGATACCGGGGAGCTGTTTTTT
CASIHEGDFDTGELFF
>TRBJ1-1|TRBV6-2/TRBV6-3|NA|many
TGTGCCAGCAGTTACACGAGGAACACTGAAGCTTTCTTT
CASSYTRNTEAFF
>TRBJ1-4|TRBV12-3/TRBV12-4|NA|few
TGTGCCAGCACCCCTACTGGGCGGTATGAAAAACTGTTTTTT
CASTPTGRYEKLFF